These 9 T cell receptor beta chains came from one sample sequenced in a study of blood T cells in healthy people across ages. A second PCR, run for roughly 7 to 11 cycles, used a sample-barcoded 5' primer plus a J-beta primer mix. Using its own MiXCR run on the 5' RACE reads, TCRdb lists one record per CDR3 protein. The sample holds 1.5 million to 2 million distinct CDR3 sequences, approximately 28% seen once. Sequencing used blood. The receptors were sampled from a woman between 25 and 40 years old in good health.

About this clonotype itself: At one end, the junction sequence differs from germline, possibly due to a read error. The chain recombines TRBV18 with TRBJ2-6, with TRBD2 matching 8 bases. This CDR3 is built from 19 residues. Germline V gives CDR1 KGHSH, CDR2 LQKENI. CDR3 sequence (DNA): TGTGCCAGCTCGCCACGGGCGACTAGCGTCCCCTCTGGGGCCAACGTCCTGACTTTC. It translates to CASSPRATSVPSGANVLTF.

This clonotype was recorded a few times. The chain joins TRBV25-1 to TRBJ2-1, with TRBD2 matching over 7 bases. This CDR3 contains 14 residues. Trimming took 9 bases from V and 4 from J; bases not matched to a gene: 9. Per germline, CDR1 MGHDK and CDR2 SYGVNS. CDR3 in DNA: TGTGCCAGTAGACAAAGCGGGGATTACAATGAGCAGTTCTTC. Translating it yields CASRQSGDYNEQFF.

The rearrangement uses TRBV29-1 and TRBJ1-1; D is ambiguous. Germline assignment: CDR1 SQVTM and CDR2 ANQGSEA. V shed 0 bases and J shed 0 bases, with 5 bases lying between them. The CDR3 has 13 residues. In nucleotides, the CDR3 is TGCAGCGTTGAAGATACGGTGAACACTGAAGCTTTCTTT. The encoded protein is CSVEDTVNTEAFF.

This clonotype appeared many times. The chain joins TRBV4-1 to TRBJ1-6, with D perhaps matching TRBD1 (5 bases). Germline values: CDR1 MGHRA, CDR2 YSYEKL. The CDR3 is 14 residues long. V lost 3 bases and J lost 5, with 8 bases in between. The CDR3 is CASSQGLDNSPLHF. CDR3 in DNA: TGCGCCAGCAGCCAGGGACTGGATAATTCACCCCTCCACTTT.

V and J are TRBV5-8 and TRBJ1-1, with unresolved D. The CDR3 is made up of 14 amino acids. V lost 6 bases to trimming and J lost 0 bases, with 12 bases between them. The germline gives CDR1 SGHTS, CDR2 YDEGEE. The CDR3 bases are TGTGCCAGCACCCTGGGTAGGGTGAACACTGAAGCTTTCTTT. Protein: CASTLGRVNTEAFF. Together with reference TRBV5-8 and TRBJ1-1, the CDR3 gives the full variable domain: EAGVTQSPTHLIKTRGQQATLRCSPISGHTSVYWYQQALGLGLQFLLWYDEGEERNRGNFPPRFSGRQFPNYSSELNVNALELEDSALYLCASTLGRVNTEAFFGQGTRLTVV.

This clonotype was found a few times. V gene TRBV29-1 combines with J gene TRBJ1-1; D perhaps matches TRBD1 (6 bases). The CDR3 sequence is 14 residues long. Per the germline V gene, CDR1 is SQVTM and CDR2 is ANQGSEA. V shed 5 bases and J shed 2 bases, with 15 bases lying between them. CDR3 nucleotide sequence: TGCAGCGTTCGTCAGCCAGGGGTAAACACTGAAGCTTTCTTT. Residues: CSVRQPGVNTEAFF.

This clonotype was found a few times. The chain recombines TRBV18 with TRBJ2-5, with D possibly being TRBD1 or TRBD2 (5 bases each). The end of the DNA aligns better with TRBJ2-7, so the J call may be wrong. Germline lookup yields CDR1 KGHSH and CDR2 LQKENI. The CDR3 extends over 14 amino acids. The CDR3 reads CASSPRGPTNEQYF. CDR3 nucleotide sequence: TGTGCCAGCTCACCACGGGGACCTACGAACGAGCAGTACTTC.

The V gene is TRBV19, the J gene TRBJ1-2; TRBD1 is a possible D gene (5 bases). The CDR3 contains 14 residues. CDR1 and CDR2 (germline): LNHDA, SQIVND (reference sequence). The V end was cut by 7 bases, the J end by 8 bases, with 20 bases between. CDR3 sequence reads: CASTPAVGGGGYTF. The CDR3 DNA is TGTGCCAGTACCCCGGCAGTCGGGGGTGGCGGCTACACCTTC.

The genes are TRBV29-1 and TRBJ2-7, with 9 bases aligning to TRBD1. V was clipped by 5 bases and J by 5 bases; unmatched bases: 4. This CDR3 region has 12 residues. The germline CDR1 and CDR2 sequences are SQVTM and ANQGSEA. The CDR3 region has the DNA TGCAGCGTTTACGGGACAGGGAACGAGCAGTACTTC. It specifies CSVYGTGNEQYF.